The 29 T cell receptor beta chains reported below all come from one sample, sequenced in a study of blood T cell repertoires in COVID-19. Data came from immunoSEQ multiplex PCR; TCRdb stores just in-frame clones and leaves some out. The sample records 35,000 or so clones, 80% to 90% being singletons. What was sequenced was peripheral blood. The receptors shown here come from a human donor in a cohort sampled during active COVID-19.

The chain couples TRBV29-1 to TRBJ2-5; 7 bases fit TRBD1. Losses at the gene ends were 7 bases for V and 4 bases for J; bases not matched to a gene: 12. CDR1 and CDR2 from the germline V gene are SQVTM and ANQGSEA. This CDR3 is 14 amino acids long. Here the CDR3 reads CSATGQGVGETQYF. The CDR3 DNA follows: TGCAGCGCCACGGGCCAGGGGGTAGGAGAGACCCAGTACTTC.

The V and J genes are TRBV6-5 and TRBJ1-1; the match to TRBD1 covers 7 bases. CDR1 is MNHEY, CDR2 SVGAGI, per germline. Losses at the gene ends were 4 bases for V and 1 base for J; bases not matched to a gene: 3. The CDR3 has 14 residues. The CDR3 DNA sequence: TGTGCCAGCAGTTGGGACAGAACGAACACTGAAGCTTTCTTT. It codes for CASSWDRTNTEAFF.

The rearrangement joins TRBV25-1 to TRBJ1-2, with D possibly TRBD1 on 6 matching bases. Germline V gene data show CDR1 as MGHDK and CDR2 as SYGVNS. Trimming cost V 6 bases and J 3 bases, with 17 bases left between them. This CDR3 has 15 residues. The CDR3 region has the DNA TGTGCCAGCAGCAGCCGGGGGGCGCTTTACTATGGCTACACCTTC. As protein: CASSSRGALYYGYTF.

This clone was seen only once. This chain joins TRBV29-1 and TRBJ2-5; TRBD1 matches 8 bases. The CDR3 extends over 16 amino acids. Losses at the gene ends were 7 bases for V and 2 bases for J; bases not matched to a gene: 15. Per the germline V gene, CDR1 is SQVTM and CDR2 is ANQGSEA. The CDR3 DNA follows: TGCAGCGCCCAGGTTTGGACAGGGCAGAGGCAAGAGACCCAGTACTTC. It codes for CSAQVWTGQRQETQYF.

This clone has just one count. The gene calls are TRBV10-3 and TRBJ2-7; a possible D gene is TRBD2 (5 bases). The CDR3 loop spans 14 amino acids. CDR1 and CDR2 from the germline V gene are ENHRY and SYGVKD. Trimming removed 4 bases at V and 0 bases at J, with 10 bases between. The CDR3: CAISGTGSSYEQYF. In DNA, the CDR3 is TGTGCCATCAGTGGGACGGGGAGCTCCTACGAGCAGTACTTC.

The chain has TRBV19 and TRBJ1-2; D not resolved. Germline CDR1 and CDR2: LNHDA and SQIVND (reference sequence). The CDR3 is made up of 14 amino acids. V gave up 5 bases and J gave up 1 base, with 11 bases separating them. Here the CDR3 reads CASSPREFNYGYTF. The CDR3 DNA reads as TGTGCCAGTAGTCCGCGGGAGTTTAACTATGGCTACACCTTC.

The V and J genes are TRBV5-8 and TRBJ2-3, with 8 bases that match TRBD2. V lost 3 bases to trimming and J lost 6 bases; unmatched junction nucleotides: 3. Germline V gene lookup returns CDR1 SGHTS and CDR2 YDEGEE. This CDR3 has 13 residues. The CDR3 protein is CASSYGLADTQYF. In DNA form, the CDR3 reads TGTGCCAGCAGCTACGGACTAGCTGATACGCAGTATTTT. The whole variable domain, filled in from reference TRBV5-8 and TRBJ2-3, reads EAGVTQSPTHLIKTRGQQATLRCSPISGHTSVYWYQQALGLGLQFLLWYDEGEERNRGNFPPRFSGRQFPNYSSELNVNALELEDSALYLCASSYGLADTQYFGPGTRLTVL.

This sequence joins TRBV9 and TRBJ2-2, with 8 bases fitting TRBD2. V dropped 1 base and J dropped 6; count of bases not matched to a gene: 8. The CDR3 has 16 residues. From germline, CDR1 is SGDLS and CDR2 YYNGEE. The DNA of the CDR3 is TGTGCCAGCAGCGTACTCGGTAGCGGGGTGCCCGGGGAGCTGTTTTTT. As protein: CASSVLGSGVPGELFF.

The chain combines TRBV19 with TRBJ1-4, with 8 bases aligning to TRBD1. This CDR3 is 12 amino acids long. Germline loops: CDR1 LNHDA, CDR2 SQIVND (reference sequence). Trimming at V came to 7 bases and at J to 7 bases, leaving 2 bases not matched to a gene. The CDR3 here is CASNDRGEKLFF. The CDR3 bases are TGTGCCAGTAATGACAGGGGTGAAAAACTGTTTTTT.

CDR3 in amino acids: CSASYSGRIHEQYF. In DNA, the CDR3 is TGCAGTGCTAGTTATAGCGGGAGAATCCACGAGCAGTACTTC. This chain joins TRBV20-1 and TRBJ2-7; TRBD2 matches 9 bases. The J segment lost 5 bases and the V segment lost 3 bases, leaving 8 bases of the junction unmatched. CDR1 is DFQATT and CDR2 is SNEGSKA in the germline V gene (reference sequence). CDR3 length: 14 residues.

The CDR3 loop is CASSLVGANIQYF. As DNA, the CDR3 is TGTGCCAGCAGTTTGGTGGGGGCGAACATTCAGTACTTC. V usage is TRBV12-3 or TRBV12-4 and J usage is TRBJ2-4; D is possibly TRBD1 (6 bases). V lost 3 bases and J lost 7, with 10 bases in between. This CDR3 has 13 residues.

This rearrangement joins TRBV5-1 to TRBJ2-7, with TRBD1 as a possible D gene (7 bases). Germline-derived CDR1 and CDR2 are SGHRS and YFSETQ. V was pared by 0 bases and J by 2 bases, with 18 bases between. This CDR3 spans 17 amino acids. DNA for the CDR3: TGCGCCAGCAGCTTGGCCGTTGGGGCAGGGGGGACCTACGAGCAGTACTTC. It translates to CASSLAVGAGGTYEQYF. The whole variable domain, filled in from reference TRBV5-1 and TRBJ2-7, reads KAGVTQTPRYLIKTRGQQVTLSCSPISGHRSVSWYQQTPGQGLQFLFEYFSETQRNKGNFPGRFSGRQFSNSRSEMNVSTLELGDSALYLCASSLAVGAGGTYEQYFGPGTRLTVT.

V usage is TRBV5-6 and J usage is TRBJ1-5, with no clear D. The CDR3 length is 16 residues. V was shortened by 3 bases and J by 5 bases, with 18 bases between the two germline ends. Germline V gives CDR1 SGHDT, CDR2 YYEEEE. CDR3 coding DNA: TGTGCCAGCAGCTCCCTTAGGGAGGGTACGGATCAGCCCCAGCATTTT. Translated, it gives CASSSLREGTDQPQHF.

The chain joins TRBV7-9 to TRBJ2-3; 8 bases fit TRBD2. Germline V gene lookup returns CDR1 SEHNR and CDR2 FQNEAQ (reference sequence). The CDR3 has 17 residues. Trimming cost V 5 bases and J 2 bases; bases outside gene matches: 12. The CDR3 nucleotides are TGTGCCAGCAGCCGCGGGTCTAGCGGGCGATACACAGATACGCAGTATTTT. Its protein product is CASSRGSSGRYTDTQYF. Using reference TRBV7-9 and TRBJ2-3 for the parts outside the CDR3, the full variable domain is DTGVSQNPRHKITKRGQNVTFRCDPISEHNRLYWYRQTLGQGPEFLTYFQNEAQLEKSRLLSDRFSAERPKGSFSTLEIQRTEQGDSAMYLCASSRGSSGRYTDTQYFGPGTRLTVL.

The chain combines TRBV7-3 with TRBJ2-1; possibly TRBD2 for D (5 bases). The CDR3 length is 13 residues. V was pared by 2 bases and J by 10 bases, with 12 bases between. Per germline, CDR1 SGHTA and CDR2 FQGTGA. In DNA form, the CDR3 reads TGTGCCAGCAGCTTACAAGGGAGCGACGAGCAGTTCTTC. Its protein product is CASSLQGSDEQFF.

V and J are TRBV6-4 and TRBJ2-3, with 9 bases fitting TRBD2. Germline lookup yields CDR1 MRHNA and CDR2 SNTAGT. V lost 8 bases, J lost 1 base, and 13 bases stayed unmatched. The CDR3 runs to 17 residues. CDR3 sequence (DNA): TGTGCCAGCGGAATAGCGGGAGTTTTTTTCCGCACAGATACGCAGTATTTT. Its protein product is CASGIAGVFFRTDTQYF.

The chain links TRBV7-9 to TRBJ2-3; D gene unclear. The CDR3 is 13 residues long. CDR1 and CDR2 from the germline V gene are SEHNR and FQNEAQ (reference sequence). The ends were cut back, 4 bases at V and 4 bases at J, with 9 bases in the middle. The DNA for the CDR3 is TGTGCCAGCAGCTCACGTGGGCCAGATACGCAGTATTTT. Protein: CASSSRGPDTQYF.

V and J are TRBV19 and TRBJ2-5; D perhaps matches TRBD2 (5 bases). Looked up from germline, CDR1 is LNHDA and CDR2 is SQIVND (reference sequence). The germline V and J ends were trimmed by 7 bases and 4 bases, with 10 bases remaining between them. This CDR3 has 12 residues. CDR3 in DNA: TGTGCCAGTATAGGAGGAGGAGAGACCCAGTACTTC. As protein: CASIGGGETQYF.

The V gene is TRBV7-3, the J gene TRBJ2-5, with TRBD2 matching over 12 bases. With V trimmed by 4 bases and J by 1 base, 4 bases remained unmatched. This CDR3 region has 16 residues. CDR1 is SGHTA, CDR2 FQGTGA, per germline. For the CDR3, the DNA is TGTGCCAGCAGCTCAGGACTAGCGGGGCCCCAAGAGACCCAGTACTTC. This translates into CASSSGLAGPQETQYF.

The chain recombines TRBV7-9 with TRBJ2-4, with 15 bases fitting TRBD2. V lost 3 bases to trimming and J lost 6 bases; unmatched junction nucleotides: 0. CDR3 length: 15 amino acids. Germline values: CDR1 SEHNR, CDR2 FQNEAQ (reference sequence). The CDR3 DNA follows: TGTGCCAGCAGCTTGGGACTAGCGGGAGGAAACATTCAGTACTTC. The encoded protein is CASSLGLAGGNIQYF.

The genes are TRBV7-8 and TRBJ2-3; 9 bases agree with TRBD2. This CDR3 comprises 16 residues. Per germline, CDR1 SGHVS and CDR2 FQNEAQ. V lost 4 bases, J lost 3 bases, and 8 bases stayed unmatched. The CDR3 loop is CASSWEISGGTDTQYF. In nucleotides, the CDR3 is TGTGCCAGCAGCTGGGAAATTAGCGGGGGTACAGATACGCAGTATTTT.

This chain uses TRBV1 with TRBJ1-4. TRBV1 is reported as a pseudogene. The CDR3 is 14 residues long. Here the CDR3 reads CTSSPEGLVEKLFF. For the CDR3, the DNA is TGCACCAGCAGCCCTGAGGGTCTAGTTGAAAAACTGTTTTTT.

This chain connects TRBV10-3 to TRBJ2-7, with TRBD2 identical over 10 bases. This CDR3 comprises 16 residues. Germline trimming cut 5 bases from V and 0 bases from J; bases unmatched to any gene: 7. The germline CDR1 and CDR2 sequences are ENHRY and SYGVKD. Written as DNA, the CDR3 is TGTGCCATCAGTTACTATAGCGGGGGGAGCTCCTACGAGCAGTACTTC. It encodes CAISYYSGGSSYEQYF.

The chain employs TRBV7-9 and TRBJ2-5; 14 bases agree with TRBD2. The CDR3 consists of 17 residues. V shed 5 bases, J shed 4 bases, and the junction held 9 bases outside the gene matches. CDR1 and CDR2 (germline): SEHNR, FQNEAQ (reference sequence). The CDR3 is CASSPRLAGGPGETQYF. Written as DNA, the CDR3 is TGTGCCAGCAGCCCCAGACTAGCGGGAGGGCCAGGAGAGACCCAGTACTTC.

The chain combines TRBV7-8 with TRBJ2-2; the D gene is possibly TRBD1 (5 bases). V lost 5 bases and J lost 1, with 8 bases in between. Looked up from germline, CDR1 is SGHVS and CDR2 is FQNEAQ. The CDR3 length is 14 residues. In DNA form, the CDR3 reads TGTGCCAGCAGCGGACAAGTGAACACCGGGGAGCTGTTTTTT. Its protein is CASSGQVNTGELFF.

This clone was detected only a few times. The V call is TRBV7-2, the J call TRBJ2-5; 7 bases fit TRBD1. The length of the CDR3 is 15 residues. Per germline, CDR1 SGHTA and CDR2 FQGNSA. Losses at the gene ends were 7 bases for V and 0 bases for J; bases not matched to a gene: 8. CDR3 sequence reads: CASTVGQTYQETQYF. In nucleotides, the CDR3 is TGTGCCAGCACCGTGGGACAGACGTACCAAGAGACCCAGTACTTC.

This clone has a handful of counts. V gene TRBV11-2 combines with J gene TRBJ2-7; TRBD2 matches at 8 bases. The CDR3 spans 14 residues. Unmatched junction bases numbered 6, after V lost 1 base and J lost 7 bases. CDR1 and CDR2 (germline): SGHAT, FQNNGV. CDR3 nucleotides: TGTGCCAGCAGCTTAGTCGGGGGGGCGGAGGAGCAGTACTTC. Translation: CASSLVGGAEEQYF.

The chain is built from TRBV4-1 and TRBJ1-2; D remains ambiguous. The germline V gene encodes CDR1 MGHRA and CDR2 YSYEKL. The CDR3 covers 16 residues. Trimming took off 1 base at V and 1 base at J, with 13 bases between the two ends. The CDR3, as DNA: TGCGCCAGCAGCCAAGTAACAGCCGGATATAACTATGGCTACACCTTC. Its protein product is CASSQVTAGYNYGYTF.

V usage is TRBV27 and J usage is TRBJ2-3; 7 bases map to TRBD1. CDR3 length equals 15 residues. Trimming took 2 bases from V and 0 from J; bases not matched to a gene: 2. Germline V CDR1 and CDR2: MNHEY, SMNVEV (reference sequence). The CDR3 spells CASSLRGLSTDTQYF. The CDR3 region has the DNA TGTGCCAGCAGTTTAAGGGGGCTCAGCACAGATACGCAGTATTTT.